The 21 T cell receptor beta chains below were found in one sample sequenced in a study of T-cell reconstitution after alpha-beta-depleted transplantation in children. For TCRbeta, the library was prepared with unique molecular identifiers. MiXCR was run by TCRdb on the PCR reads, yielding one entry per CDR3 protein. The sample gives 800,000 to 1,000,000 distinct CDR3 sequences, roughly 29% of which show up once; roughly 27% is in the top ten. Sequences were derived from PBMCs, mostly from graft donor cells, sampled 360 days after TCRalphabeta/CD19-depleted stem cell transplant. The receptors here all came from a boy younger than two who had a stem cell transplant for SCID, so the T cells may come from the graft donor.

This clonotype was observed a handful of times. The chain uses TRBV28 and TRBJ2-6, with 7 bases fitting TRBD1. Germline trimming cut 10 bases from V and 1 base from J; bases unmatched to any gene: 10. The CDR3 sequence is 16 residues long. Germline loops: CDR1 MDHEN, CDR2 SYDVKM. The CDR3 sequence: CATTTGAASGANVLTF. CDR3 DNA sequence: TGTGCCACCACCACAGGGGCCGCGTCTGGGGCCAACGTCCTGACTTTC. Together with reference TRBV28 and TRBJ2-6, the CDR3 gives the full variable domain: DVKVTQSSRYLVKRTGEKVFLECVQDMDHENMFWYRQDPGLGLRLIYFSYDVKMKEKGDIPEGYSVSREKKERFSLILESASTNQTSMYLCATTTGAASGANVLTFGAGSRLTVL.

The chain joins TRBV4-1 to TRBJ2-7; D ambiguous. Trimming pared 0 bases from V and 1 base from J, leaving 13 bases between. This CDR3 is built from 16 residues. Germline V gene lookup returns CDR1 MGHRA and CDR2 YSYEKL. The CDR3 DNA is TGCGCCAGCAGCCAAGATCGCCGGAATAGGTCCTACGAGCAGTACTTC. Translation: CASSQDRRNRSYEQYF.

The J gene is TRBJ2-7, the V gene TRBV5-6; TRBD1 is a possible D gene (6 bases). Per the germline V gene, CDR1 is SGHDT and CDR2 is YYEEEE. The CDR3 has 15 residues. V was shortened by 4 bases and J by 1 base, with 15 bases between the two germline ends. CDR3: CASSTNRDTSYEQYF. CDR3 nucleotide sequence: TGTGCCAGCAGCACAAACCGGGACACATCCTACGAGCAGTACTTC.

This clonotype was picked up a small number of times. The J gene is TRBJ2-1, the V gene TRBV12-3 or TRBV12-4; D is ambiguous. The CDR3 sequence is 13 residues long. Trimming removed 5 bases from V and 9 bases from J, with 14 bases in between. CDR3 bases: TGTGCCAGCAGTCTCCTTTCAAGTGGTGAGCAGTTCTTC. It specifies CASSLLSSGEQFF.

This clonotype was found a few times. The chain carries TRBV5-1 and TRBJ2-5, with D tentatively TRBD2 (5 bases). Germline CDR1 and CDR2: SGHRS and YFSETQ. The CDR3 consists of 14 residues. Trimming cost V 2 bases and J 1 base, with 9 bases left between them. The CDR3 reads CASSFSAIQETQYF. Here the CDR3 DNA reads TGCGCCAGCAGCTTTAGCGCTATCCAAGAGACCCAGTACTTC.

The rearrangement uses TRBV5-1 and TRBJ2-5, with TRBD1 matching over 8 bases. V gave up 0 bases and J gave up 5 bases; unmatched junction bases: 6. Germline values: CDR1 SGHRS, CDR2 YFSETQ. The CDR3 sequence is 15 residues long. The CDR3 protein is CASSLVSGGRETQYF. CDR3 DNA: TGCGCCAGCAGCTTGGTGTCAGGGGGCCGGGAGACCCAGTACTTC.

V and J are TRBV15 and TRBJ2-7, with D perhaps matching TRBD2 (5 bases). Trimming pared 0 bases from V and 3 bases from J, leaving 15 bases between. This CDR3 spans 16 amino acids. From germline, CDR1 is LNHNV and CDR2 YYDKDF (reference sequence). The CDR3 reads CATSREGPGYLYEQYF. CDR3 nucleotides: TGTGCCACCAGCAGAGAAGGTCCGGGGTACCTCTACGAGCAGTACTTC.

Only one count was recorded for this clonotype. V is TRBV5-5 and J is TRBJ1-2; D is possibly TRBD1 (6 bases). The V end lost 1 base, the J end lost 0 bases, and 16 bases lay between the germline ends. Germline-derived CDR1 and CDR2 are SGHKS and YYEKEE (reference sequence). The CDR3 consists of 17 residues. CDR3 sequence reads: CASSLTPAGAANYGYTF. DNA for the CDR3: TGTGCCAGCAGCTTGACCCCGGCGGGGGCGGCTAACTATGGCTACACCTTC. Filled out from reference TRBV5-5 and TRBJ1-2, the complete variable domain reads DAGVTQSPTHLIKTRGQQVTLRCSPISGHKSVSWYQQVLGQGPQFIFQYYEKEERGRGNFPDRFSARQFPNYSSELNVNALLLGDSALYLCASSLTPAGAANYGYTFGSGTRLTVV.

This clonotype appeared a few times. The rearrangement links TRBV3-1 to TRBJ2-7; D possibly corresponds to TRBD1 (6 bases). Germline lookup yields CDR1 LGHDT and CDR2 YNNKEL (reference sequence). This CDR3 spans 15 amino acids. Trimming removed 3 bases from V and 2 bases from J, with 14 bases in between. CDR3 protein: CASSHNRVQPYEQYF. CDR3 nucleotides: TGTGCCAGCAGCCACAACAGGGTTCAGCCCTACGAGCAGTACTTC.

This clonotype was detected a few times. This rearrangement joins TRBV7-3 to TRBJ2-1; 7 bases match TRBD2. With 2 bases clipped from V and 5 bases from J, the junction kept 3 bases outside the gene matches. CDR3 size: 14 residues. Germline V gives CDR1 SGHTA, CDR2 FQGTGA. The chain's CDR3 is CASSLGLADNEQFF. CDR3 nucleotides: TGTGCCAGCAGCTTAGGGCTAGCGGACAATGAGCAGTTCTTC.

The J gene is TRBJ1-5, the V gene TRBV5-5; D gene ambiguous. CDR1 is SGHKS and CDR2 is YYEKEE in the germline V gene (reference sequence). V was clipped by 4 bases and J by 4 bases, with 15 bases between them. The CDR3 has 15 amino acids. CDR3 in amino acids: CASSPLGAGNQPQHF. For the CDR3, the DNA is TGTGCCAGCAGCCCTCTGGGTGCGGGAAATCAGCCCCAGCATTTT.

The CDR3 DNA reads as TGTGCCAGCAGGCGTACAGGGGTCTACGAGCAGTACTTC. This codes for CASRRTGVYEQYF. The chain recombines TRBV27 with TRBJ2-7; 7 bases map to TRBD1. The CDR3 extends over 13 amino acids. Germline values: CDR1 MNHEY, CDR2 SMNVEV (reference sequence). V lost 6 bases, J lost 3 bases, and 5 bases stayed unmatched.

A few counts support this clonotype. The chain combines TRBV6-1 with TRBJ2-5; 9 nucleotides line up with TRBD2. V gave up 7 bases and J gave up 5 bases; unmatched junction bases: 11. The CDR3 has 15 residues. Germline assignment: CDR1 MNHNS and CDR2 SASEGT. DNA for the CDR3: TGTGCCAGCACTGGGGGGGTAGCGGGGGCGGAGACCCAGTACTTC. Protein sequence: CASTGGVAGAETQYF.

This clonotype was picked up a small number of times. The chain carries TRBV7-6 and TRBJ2-7; 10 bases map to TRBD2. V lost 5 bases and J lost 6; bases outside the gene matches: 7. Germline V gene data show CDR1 as SGHVS and CDR2 as FNYEAQ. The CDR3 extends over 14 amino acids. The CDR3 reads CASSPRGLAIEQYF. The CDR3 nucleotides are TGTGCCAGCAGCCCCAGGGGACTAGCGATCGAGCAGTACTTC. Variable domain in full (rest from reference TRBV7-6 and TRBJ2-7): GAGVSQSPRYKVTKRGQDVALRCDPISGHVSLYWYRQALGQGPEFLTYFNYEAQQDKSGLPNDRFSAERPEGSISTLTIQRTEQRDSAMYRCASSPRGLAIEQYFGPGTRLTVT.

The chain combines TRBV5-1 with TRBJ2-7; D is possibly TRBD1 (6 bases). Germline values: CDR1 SGHRS, CDR2 YFSETQ. The CDR3 runs to 17 residues. V lost 4 bases and J lost 3, with 23 bases in between. The CDR3: CASSPLGGPASYYEQYF. In DNA, the CDR3 is TGCGCCAGCAGCCCCTTAGGGGGACCGGCGTCCTACTACGAGCAGTACTTC.

This clonotype came up a few times. The chain is built from TRBV12-3 or TRBV12-4 and TRBJ1-6; D might be TRBD1 (5 bases). The CDR3 is made up of 14 amino acids. The germline V and J ends were trimmed by 6 bases and 8 bases, with 14 bases remaining between them. The CDR3 nucleotides read TGTGCCAGCAGGCGCAGGGCGCGGCATTCACCCCTCCACTTT. It is translated as CASRRRARHSPLHF.

This chain joins TRBV29-1 and TRBJ2-1, with D tentatively TRBD1 (5 bases). The germline gives CDR1 SQVTM, CDR2 ANQGSEA. This CDR3 contains 13 residues. The V and J ends lost 7 bases and 6 bases respectively, with 16 bases between them. The CDR3 loop is CSASGPGPNEQFF. Written as DNA, the CDR3 is TGCAGCGCCTCAGGGCCAGGCCCCAATGAGCAGTTCTTC.

This clonotype was detected only a few times. The chain carries TRBV6-2 or TRBV6-3 and TRBJ1-1, with TRBD1 identical over 7 bases. The CDR3 covers 16 residues. Unmatched junction bases numbered 13, after V lost 6 bases and J lost 3 bases. Germline V gene lookup returns CDR1 MNHEY and CDR2 SVGEGT. This CDR3 reads CASSIGRGRLDTEAFF. DNA for the CDR3: TGTGCCAGCAGCATCGGGAGGGGGCGTCTGGACACTGAAGCTTTCTTT.

The rearrangement links TRBV28 to TRBJ2-7, with D uncertain. The V gene's germline CDR1 is MDHEN and CDR2 SYDVKM. Trimming took off 5 bases at V and 3 bases at J, with 14 bases between the two ends. This CDR3 has 14 amino acids. In nucleotides, the CDR3 is TGTGCCAGCAGTATAACCCAGCGCGGCTACGAGCAGTACTTC. It encodes CASSITQRGYEQYF.

The V call is TRBV12-3 or TRBV12-4, the J call TRBJ2-2; 7 bases agree with TRBD2. This CDR3 spans 13 amino acids. V gave up 10 bases and J gave up 3 bases; unmatched junction bases: 5. This CDR3 reads CATTGGDTGELFF. Here the CDR3 DNA reads TGTGCCACCACGGGGGGAGACACCGGGGAGCTGTTTTTT.

The CDR3 loop is CSARDLQGGYNSPLHF. CDR3 sequence (DNA): TGCAGTGCTAGAGATCTCCAGGGTGGGTATAATTCACCCCTCCACTTT. The chain is built from TRBV20-1 and TRBJ1-6, with D possibly TRBD1 on 5 matching bases. V was clipped by 0 bases and J by 4 bases, with 13 bases between them. There are 16 residues in the CDR3. The V gene's germline CDR1 is DFQATT and CDR2 SNEGSKA (reference sequence).